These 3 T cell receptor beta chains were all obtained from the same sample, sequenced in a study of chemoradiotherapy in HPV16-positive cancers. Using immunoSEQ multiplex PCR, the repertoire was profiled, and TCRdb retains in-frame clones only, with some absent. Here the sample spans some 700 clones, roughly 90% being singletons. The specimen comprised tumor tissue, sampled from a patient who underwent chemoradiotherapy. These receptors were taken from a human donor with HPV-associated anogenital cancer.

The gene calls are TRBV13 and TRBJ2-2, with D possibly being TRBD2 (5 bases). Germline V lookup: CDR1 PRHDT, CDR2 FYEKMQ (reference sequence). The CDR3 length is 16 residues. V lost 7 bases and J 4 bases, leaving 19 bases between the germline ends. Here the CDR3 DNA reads TGTGCCAGCACCCCGCTAGACTTTGGAGGCACCGGGGAGCTGTTTTTT. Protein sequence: CASTPLDFGGTGELFF.

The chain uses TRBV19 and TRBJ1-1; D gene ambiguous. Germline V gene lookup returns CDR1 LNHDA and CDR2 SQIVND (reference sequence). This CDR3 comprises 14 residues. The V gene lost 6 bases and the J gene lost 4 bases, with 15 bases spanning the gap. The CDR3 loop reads CASSTSWGRTEAFF. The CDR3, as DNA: TGTGCCAGTAGCACCTCTTGGGGTCGCACTGAAGCTTTCTTT.

DNA of the CDR3: TGCGCCAGCCAAACTAGCGGGGGGGCCGGAGGCACAGATACGCAGTATTTT. As protein: CASQTSGGAGGTDTQYF. This chain uses TRBV5-1 with TRBJ2-3; 13 bases fit TRBD2. This CDR3 has 17 residues. Unmatched junction bases numbered 9, after V lost 7 bases and J lost 1 base. Germline V lookup: CDR1 SGHRS, CDR2 YFSETQ. The variable domain in full, with the rest retrieved from reference TRBV5-1 and TRBJ2-3, is KAGVTQTPRYLIKTRGQQVTLSCSPISGHRSVSWYQQTPGQGLQFLFEYFSETQRNKGNFPGRFSGRQFSNSRSEMNVSTLELGDSALYLCASQTSGGAGGTDTQYFGPGTRLTVL.